This TCR beta chain was identified during a study of regulatory T cells in long-lasting Graves disease. Study-level points and caveats: Among samples with persistent disease, TRBV28, TRBJ1-2 and TRBJ2-5 were favored.

As to time point: newly diagnosed GD, antithyroid drugs for less than 3 months. Extracted PBMC RNA gave rise to the TCR library. For this clonotype: What it binds is unknown.

Construction of the TCR beta libraries employed iRepertoire HTBI primers in conjunction with Arm-PCR of CDR3 regions. TCRdb re-called the multiplex PCR reads with MiXCR, one entry per CDR3 protein. The sample holds 350,000 to 400,000 distinct CDR3 sequences; roughly a sixth are singletons and the top ten take 22%. There are 15 residues in the CDR3. Germline lookup yields CDR1 LNHDA and CDR2 SQIVND (reference sequence). V was shortened by 4 bases and J by 4 bases, with 16 bases between the two germline ends. The material sequenced was peripheral blood mononuclear cells (PBMCs), taken at new diagnosis, from a patient treated with antithyroid drugs. This receptor was taken from a female donor with Graves disease. The chain combines TRBV19 with TRBJ1-1; D unresolved. The CDR3 loop is CASSTKAGSGTEAFF. Written as DNA, the CDR3 is TGTGCCAGTAGTACAAAGGCTGGGTCCGGCACTGAAGCTTTCTTT.